The clone carrying this T cell receptor beta chain was found a few times. What it binds is unknown. The data belong to a study of T cell repertoires in cytomegalovirus infection. Overall study context: Through public TCR beta signatures, both CMV infection and matching HLA type were indicated.

TCRdb reanalysed the reads using MiXCR and keeps one entry per CDR3 protein. The table shows around 550,000 distinct CDR3 sequences, with approximately 25% occurring only once. Study conclusions and caveats: Dominant in the ex vivo response were TCR beta clonotypes restricted by HLA-C and specific for CMV.

The germline V gene has CDR1 LGHDT and CDR2 YNNKEL (reference sequence). V shed 2 bases, J shed 1 base, and the junction held 9 bases outside the gene matches. The CDR3 is made up of 17 amino acids. Material for sequencing was PBMCs. This sequence originates from a human donor in good health (CMV status not recorded). Some clones in this sample may be carry-over from other donors' samples. This rearrangement joins TRBV3-1 to TRBJ1-1, with TRBD1 identical over 8 bases. CDR3 DNA: TGTGCCAGCAGCCAAAGGGACAGGTTCACCTCGAACACTGAAGCTTTCTTT. Translating it yields CASSQRDRFTSNTEAFF.